This TCR beta chain emerged from a study of blood T cell repertoires in COVID-19. In the study overall: Nucleic acid was either cDNA or gDNA, and it came from T cells, B-cell-depleted T cells, or PBMCs.

Those enrolled, adults aged about 18 to 89 years, came from some 23 US areas. Clinical histories supplied by participants themselves formed the basis of cohort assignment. J lost 6 bases, V lost 0 bases, and 12 bases had no gene match. Germline CDR1 reads SGHKS; CDR2 reads YYEKEE (reference sequence). The CDR3 totals 17 residues. In the study's own analysis: The assay estimated nucleated cells by amplifying reference gene primers. The table came from immunoSEQ multiplex PCR; TCRdb's copy has only in-frame clones and leaves some out. V, J and clone size were drawn from that table, and D and trimming were deduced from the DNA. The table has fewer than 300,000 clones, around nine tenths seen once.

V usage is TRBV5-5 and J usage is TRBJ2-1; 7 positions agree with TRBD1. The TCR was taken from a woman aged 25 to 39 who had recovered from COVID-19. Sequenced: PBMCs or T cells enriched from blood (not recorded which). The CDR3 spells CASSLERAGGFLNEQFF. DNA of the CDR3: TGTGCCAGCAGCTTGGAAAGGGCAGGGGGTTTTCTCAATGAGCAGTTCTTC.